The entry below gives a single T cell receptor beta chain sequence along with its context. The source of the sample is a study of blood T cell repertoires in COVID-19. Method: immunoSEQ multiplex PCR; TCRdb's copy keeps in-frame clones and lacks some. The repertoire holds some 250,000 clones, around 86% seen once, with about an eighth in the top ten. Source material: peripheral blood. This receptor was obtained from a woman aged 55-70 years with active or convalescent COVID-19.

The CDR3 loop reads CASRDLGGTSYEQYF. The DNA of the CDR3 is TGTGCCAGTAGGGACCTGGGGGGGACCTCCTACGAGCAGTACTTC. The chain employs TRBV19 and TRBJ2-7; TRBD2 matches at 7 bases. J was trimmed by 0 bases and V by 6 bases; bases with no gene match: 8. Germline V gives CDR1 LNHDA, CDR2 SQIVND (reference sequence). This CDR3 has 15 amino acids.